Below, 30 T cell receptor beta chains from the same sample are listed, as sequenced in a study of Ad26.COV2.S vaccination and SARS-CoV-2 variants. Treatment denoted: some 19 received Ad26.COV2.S at low or high dose, single or two shots; roughly five received placebo; per-sample allocation not given. After the first vaccine or placebo injection, samples were drawn on day 63. Using immunoSEQ multiplex PCR, the repertoire was profiled, and TCRdb retains in-frame clones only, with some absent. This sample yields almost 400,000 clones, of which approximately 90% are seen a single time; about 2% belongs to the top ten. The sample here was peripheral blood, taken in a trial of Ad26.COV2.S vaccine versus placebo. The receptors originated from a person aged 18-60 years who received the Ad26.COV2.S COVID-19 vaccine or a placebo.

The chain employs TRBV5-1 and TRBJ2-5; no clear D gene. V was clipped by 4 bases and J by 4 bases, with 14 bases between them. From germline, CDR1 is SGHRS and CDR2 YFSETQ. This CDR3 contains 14 residues. CDR3 region: CASSLNPVGETQYF. Written as DNA, the CDR3 is TGCGCCAGCAGCCTAAACCCGGTTGGAGAGACCCAGTACTTC.

The chain joins TRBV14 to TRBJ2-2, with D unclear. Trimming removed 3 bases at V and 8 bases at J, with 13 bases between. The CDR3 length is 14 residues. CDR1 is SGHDN and CDR2 is FVKESK in the germline V gene. The CDR3 bases are TGTGCCAGCAGCCACGACACGATTGTAGGGGAGCTGTTTTTT. Encoded protein: CASSHDTIVGELFF.

The J gene is TRBJ2-2, the V gene TRBV6-5, with D perhaps given as TRBD1 or TRBD2 (5 bases each). V was shortened by 2 bases and J by 1 base, with 8 bases between the two germline ends. Per the germline V gene, CDR1 is MNHEY and CDR2 is SVGAGI. The CDR3 runs 15 residues. The CDR3 protein is CASSYDGGNTGELFF. CDR3 sequence (DNA): TGTGCCAGCAGTTACGATGGGGGGAACACCGGGGAGCTGTTTTTT.

CDR3 nucleotides: TGTGCCAGCAGCTTGGCCTCCGGGACTACGACCTACGAGCAGTACTTC. This codes for CASSLASGTTTYEQYF. This chain connects TRBV5-6 to TRBJ2-7; 7 nucleotides match TRBD2. J lost 2 bases, V lost 0 bases, and 8 bases had no gene match. This CDR3 has 16 residues. The germline V gene has CDR1 SGHDT and CDR2 YYEEEE.

This clone was detected only once. The chain carries TRBV12-5 and TRBJ1-2; D is perhaps TRBD1 (5 bases). Trimming removed 7 bases from V and 5 bases from J, with 26 bases in between. The CDR3 is made up of 17 amino acids. CDR1 is LGHNT, CDR2 FRNRAP, per germline. The CDR3 nucleotides are TGTGCTAGTGCCCGGGACCTACGACAGACCCCCCTGTATGGCTACACCTTC. Its translation is CASARDLRQTPLYGYTF.

The rearrangement links TRBV4-2 to TRBJ2-3; D not resolved. V shed 1 base and J shed 3 bases, with 5 bases lying between them. The CDR3 is 13 amino acids. Germline CDR1 is LGHNA and CDR2 is YNFKEQ. The CDR3 DNA reads TGTGCCAGCAGCCAAGGCCTTACAGATACGCAGTATTTT. Its translation is CASSQGLTDTQYF.

The chain recombines TRBV5-1 with TRBJ2-1, with 13 bases fitting TRBD2. Germline V gene lookup returns CDR1 SGHRS and CDR2 YFSETQ. V lost 4 bases to trimming and J lost 2 bases; unmatched junction nucleotides: 9. The CDR3 totals 18 residues. The CDR3 region is CASSPGLAGPEPYNEQFF. The CDR3 nucleotides are TGCGCCAGCAGCCCGGGACTAGCGGGACCCGAGCCCTACAATGAGCAGTTCTTC.

The CDR3 region is CASSQPIDGSSKNIQYF. CDR3 in DNA: TGCGCCAGCAGCCAACCCATCGACGGTTCGAGCAAAAACATTCAGTACTTC. The chain is built from TRBV4-1 and TRBJ2-4; no firm D call. Germline CDR1 and CDR2: MGHRA and YSYEKL. V was pared by 2 bases and J by 3 bases, with 17 bases between. This CDR3 spans 17 amino acids.

J is TRBJ2-3 and V is TRBV5-4; D ambiguous. Looked up from germline, CDR1 is SGHNT and CDR2 is YYREEE (reference sequence). V was clipped by 4 bases and J by 3 bases, with 6 bases between them. The CDR3 runs to 12 residues. CDR3 nucleotides: TGTGCCAGCAGCCGCGATACAGATACGCAGTATTTT. Protein sequence: CASSRDTDTQYF.

The rearrangement links TRBV25-1 to TRBJ1-6; 7 nucleotides match TRBD1. With V trimmed by 4 bases and J by 9 bases, 6 bases remained unmatched. Per the germline V gene, CDR1 is MGHDK and CDR2 is SYGVNS. The CDR3 sequence is 14 residues long. The CDR3 DNA reads TGTGCCAGCAGTGCCACAGGGGTCGGTTCACCCCTCCACTTT. This gives the protein CASSATGVGSPLHF. The full variable domain, rest sourced from reference TRBV25-1 and TRBJ1-6, is EADIYQTPRYLVIGTGKKITLECSQTMGHDKMYWYQQDPGMELHLIHYSYGVNSTEKGDLSSESTVSRIRTEHFPLTLESARPSHTSQYLCASSATGVGSPLHFGNGTRLTVT.

V usage is TRBV5-1 and J usage is TRBJ2-5; no reliable D call. The CDR3 is 15 residues long. The ends were cut back, 0 bases at V and 4 bases at J, with 13 bases in the middle. Germline-derived CDR1 and CDR2 are SGHRS and YFSETQ. CDR3 nucleotides: TGCGCCAGCAGCTTGGGAAAGCTAGGGTTAGAGACCCAGTACTTC. Translated, it gives CASSLGKLGLETQYF.

The gene calls are TRBV6-5 and TRBJ2-7; 13 positions agree with TRBD2. The CDR3 is 16 amino acids. V lost 4 bases and J lost 3; bases outside the gene matches: 6. Germline V lookup: CDR1 MNHEY, CDR2 SVGAGI. CDR3 in DNA: TGTGCCAGCAGTTCCCCTACTAGCGGGAGGGTCTACGAGCAGTACTTC. Its protein is CASSSPTSGRVYEQYF.

The chain combines TRBV4-2 with TRBJ2-7, with D perhaps matching TRBD1 or TRBD2 (5 bases each). The CDR3 is 18 residues long. Trimming took 0 bases from V and 1 from J, leaving 19 bases between them. Per germline, CDR1 LGHNA and CDR2 YNFKEQ. This CDR3 is CASSQDLLGAGSSYEQYF. CDR3 DNA sequence: TGTGCCAGCAGCCAAGATCTTTTAGGGGCAGGGAGTTCCTACGAGCAGTACTTC.

The chain joins TRBV6-5 to TRBJ2-2; D is undetermined. Trimming left V 6 bases short and J 0 bases short, with 11 bases between. Per germline, CDR1 MNHEY and CDR2 SVGAGI. The CDR3 sequence is 15 residues long. Here the CDR3 reads CASRRIWANTGELFF. CDR3 in DNA: TGTGCCAGCAGGAGGATATGGGCGAACACCGGGGAGCTGTTTTTT.

The chain employs TRBV28 and TRBJ2-7; no firm D call. The V gene's germline CDR1 is MDHEN and CDR2 SYDVKM. Trimming cost V 2 bases and J 2 bases, with 4 bases left between them. This CDR3 region has 12 residues. CDR3 region: CASSLRTYEQYF. The DNA for the CDR3 is TGTGCCAGCAGTTTACGGACCTACGAGCAGTACTTC.

The table lists this clone with many counts. The V call is TRBV7-9, the J call TRBJ2-1, with TRBD2 matching 11 bases. CDR3 size: 17 residues. The germline V gene encodes CDR1 SEHNR and CDR2 FQNEAQ (reference sequence). V was pared by 5 bases and J by 12 bases, with 18 bases of the junction left unmatched. The CDR3 reads CASSPATGTSGPMGQFF. DNA for the CDR3: TGTGCCAGCAGCCCTGCAACCGGGACTAGCGGACCCATGGGGCAGTTCTTC.

This chain uses TRBV5-6 with TRBJ2-2, with 8 bases aligning to TRBD1. The CDR3 covers 15 residues. CDR1 is SGHDT and CDR2 is YYEEEE in the germline V gene. V gave up 0 bases and J gave up 6 bases; unmatched junction bases: 4. CDR3 DNA sequence: TGTGCCAGCAGCTTGGCCGCCAGGGGGCCCGGGGAGCTGTTTTTT. Translation: CASSLAARGPGELFF.

The chain has TRBV19 and TRBJ2-3; D ambiguous. V lost 4 bases to trimming and J lost 1 base, with 6 bases between them. Germline-derived CDR1 and CDR2 are LNHDA and SQIVND (reference sequence). The CDR3 has 13 residues. CDR3 region: CASSTTRTDTQYF. The DNA of the CDR3 is TGTGCCAGTAGTACAACTCGCACAGATACGCAGTATTTT.

J is TRBJ2-2 and V is TRBV6-1; D remains unclear. The CDR3 covers 13 residues. V was cut by 5 bases and J by 6 bases, with 10 bases left in between. In germline, CDR1 is MNHNS, CDR2 SASEGT. Here the CDR3 DNA reads TGTGCCAGCAGTCAAGGAGTGGCCGGGGAGCTGTTTTTT. It encodes CASSQGVAGELFF.

This clone was observed once. The chain employs TRBV6-5 and TRBJ1-5; possibly TRBD1 for D (6 bases). Germline CDR1 MNHEY, CDR2 SVGAGI. V was pared by 6 bases and J by 3 bases, with 9 bases between. The CDR3 covers 13 residues. The CDR3 loop reads CASREGVNQPQHF. CDR3 DNA: TGTGCCAGCAGAGAGGGGGTCAATCAGCCCCAGCATTTT.

J is TRBJ2-6 and V is TRBV11-3; D is perhaps TRBD1 (5 bases). Trimming pared 2 bases from V and 4 bases from J, leaving 9 bases between. The CDR3 covers 15 residues. The germline gives CDR1 SGHNT, CDR2 YENEEA. In DNA form, the CDR3 reads TGTGCCAGCAGCTTACAGGGAACCGGGGCCAACGTCCTGACTTTC. This codes for CASSLQGTGANVLTF.

In DNA form, the CDR3 reads TGTGCCAGCAGCCAAGGGACTAGCGGATCCTACAATGAGCAGTTCTTC. Amino acid sequence: CASSQGTSGSYNEQFF. The gene calls are TRBV3-1 (or the pseudogene TRBV3-2) and TRBJ2-1; 10 nucleotides align to TRBD2. J was trimmed by 1 base and V by 1 base; bases with no gene match: 1. Per germline, CDR1 LGHDT and CDR2 YNNKEL (reference sequence). This CDR3 comprises 16 residues.

The chain has TRBV6-6 and TRBJ2-2; D is ambiguous. Germline values: CDR1 MNHNY, CDR2 SVGAGI (reference sequence). The CDR3 length is 13 residues. V was shortened by 10 bases and J by 0 bases, with 9 bases between the two germline ends. The CDR3 here is CATHGANTGELFF. CDR3 nucleotide sequence: TGTGCCACCCACGGAGCGAACACCGGGGAGCTGTTTTTT.

With respect to this clone: One end of the junction fails to match germline, which may point to a read error. The rearrangement joins TRBV2 to TRBJ2-5; TRBD1 might be the D (6 bases). Germline CDR1 reads SNHLY; CDR2 reads FYNNEI. CDR3 length: 15 residues. This CDR3 reads CASTETGLGQETQYF. In DNA, the CDR3 is TGTGCCAGCACTGAAACAGGGCTGGGGCAAGAGACCCAGTACTTC.

The chain links TRBV29-1 to TRBJ2-7; 8 bases line up with TRBD1. V lost 7 bases to trimming and J lost 5 bases; unmatched junction nucleotides: 13. The CDR3 totals 14 residues. In germline, CDR1 is SQVTM, CDR2 ANQGSEA. CDR3 protein: CSAWGTGDGNEQYF. CDR3 DNA: TGCAGCGCTTGGGGGACAGGCGACGGGAACGAGCAGTACTTC.

The table lists this clone with a count of one. The V gene is TRBV6-6, the J gene TRBJ2-1; 9 bases fit TRBD2. CDR3 length equals 15 residues. V was pared by 2 bases and J by 7 bases, with 6 bases of the junction left unmatched. Germline-derived CDR1 and CDR2 are MNHNY and SVGAGI (reference sequence). CDR3 region: CASSYQAGGGNEQFF. In nucleotides, the CDR3 is TGTGCCAGCAGTTACCAGGCGGGAGGGGGGAATGAGCAGTTCTTC.

The chain combines TRBV6-5 with TRBJ2-2; either TRBD1 or TRBD2 may supply D (5 bases each). The germline gives CDR1 MNHEY, CDR2 SVGAGI. The CDR3 length is 15 residues. V was clipped by 9 bases and J by 3 bases, with 17 bases between them. Written as DNA, the CDR3 is TGTGCCAGTAGACACCCTGGGGGAGACACCGGGGAGCTGTTTTTT. Protein: CASRHPGGDTGELFF.

The chain combines TRBV5-3 with TRBJ2-7; 11 bases agree with TRBD1. TRBV5-3 is an ORF, with its function uncertain. This CDR3 has 14 residues. The junction had 7 bases not matched to a gene; V was cut back by 5 bases and J by 6 bases. CDR3: CARRAGTGGSEQYF. CDR3 DNA: TGTGCCAGAAGAGCCGGGACAGGGGGTAGCGAGCAGTACTTC.

The chain has TRBV7-5 and TRBJ2-7; the D segment call TRBD2 is taken from the table without a DNA check. TRBV7-5 is flagged as a pseudogene. This CDR3 has 16 amino acids. Written as DNA, the CDR3 is TGTGCCAGAAGCCCCCAAAAAACTAGCGGGACCTACGAGCAGTACTTC. Translation gives CARSPQKTSGTYEQYF.

This chain connects TRBV5-6 to TRBJ1-6; D is possibly TRBD1 (5 bases). Germline V gene lookup returns CDR1 SGHDT and CDR2 YYEEEE. This CDR3 spans 14 amino acids. Deletions cut 2 bases from V and 8 bases from J, with 11 bases between. The CDR3 nucleotides are TGTGCCAGCAGCTTAGGGGTTGTCGATTCACCCCTCCACTTT. It translates to CASSLGVVDSPLHF.